The rows below give T cell receptor beta chains drawn from one sample of a study of blood T cell repertoires in COVID-19. Sequencing used immunoSEQ multiplex PCR; TCRdb keeps in-frame clones, though not all of them. The data hold 84,000 or so clones, with about 81% observed a single time. Sample: peripheral blood. These receptors were collected from a human donor in a cohort sampled during active COVID-19. Each CDR3 is given with its conserved first and last residue. Fields, in order: CDR3 protein, CDR3 DNA, clone size, J gene, D gene, V gene, CDR3 length. D genes are given only for firm matches. Some rows mark clone size as missing; the rest say once, few, many or name a class of expanded clone.

CASAQGAEPEAFF,TGTGCCAGCGCCCAGGGGGCAGAGCCTGAAGCTTTCTTT,.,TRBJ1-1,TRBD1,TRBV6-5,13
CASSSGGSRGNQPQHF,TGTGCCAGCAGCTCAGGGGGCTCGAGGGGCAATCAGCCCCAGCATTTT,.,TRBJ1-5,TRBD1,TRBV7-2,16
CASSLAATAYNSPLHF,TGTGCCAGCAGCTTGGCCGCGACAGCCTATAATTCACCCCTCCACTTT,.,TRBJ1-6,.,TRBV5-5,16
CASSLIGQAGEQYF,TGTGCCAGCAGCTTAATTGGACAGGCTGGCGAGCAGTACTTC,.,TRBJ2-7,TRBD1,TRBV7-3,14
CASSGQGLNYGYTF,TGTGCCAGCAGCGGACAGGGGCTTAACTATGGCTACACCTTC,.,TRBJ1-2,TRBD1,TRBV6-2/TRBV6-3,14
CATNAGTGSAGANVLTF,TGTGCCACCAACGCCGGGACAGGGTCGGCGGGGGCCAACGTCCTGACTTTC,.,TRBJ2-6,TRBD1,TRBV24-1,17
CASSGWEADGSYEQYF,TGCGCCAGCAGCGGGTGGGAGGCCGATGGCTCCTACGAGCAGTACTTC,few,TRBJ2-7,.,TRBV5-1,16
CASSYLGGASYEQYF,TGTGCCAGCTCTTACTTGGGGGGGGCCTCCTACGAGCAGTACTTC,.,TRBJ2-7,.,TRBV18,15
CASSWSSYEQYF,TGTGCCAGCAGCTGGAGCTCCTACGAGCAGTACTTC,.,TRBJ2-7,.,TRBV28,12
CASSLLFGQGAYEQYF,TGTGCCAGCAGTTTATTGTTCGGACAGGGGGCCTACGAGCAGTACTTC,.,TRBJ2-7,TRBD1,TRBV27,16
CASSPGLSADTQYF,TGTGCCAGTTCCCCCGGCCTCAGCGCAGATACGCAGTATTTT,.,TRBJ2-3,.,TRBV7-9,14
CASSVLGRWSMNTEAFF,TGTGCCAGCAGTGTACTAGGCCGGTGGAGCATGAACACTGAAGCTTTCTTT,.,TRBJ1-1,.,TRBV6-1,17
CASILGGATGELFF,TGTGCCAGTATCCTCGGGGGGGCAACCGGGGAGCTGTTTTTT,.,TRBJ2-2,TRBD2,TRBV19,14
CASSVGGTGMNTIYF,TGTGCCAGCAGCGTAGGCGGGACAGGGATGAACACCATATATTTT,.,TRBJ1-3,TRBD1,TRBV9,15
CASSSPSRVRDTIYF,TGTGCCAGCAGCTCGCCCTCCCGGGTTAGAGACACCATATATTTT,.,TRBJ1-3,.,TRBV11-2,15
CASSPTTGPNNEQFF,TGTGCCAGCTCACCAACGACAGGGCCTAACAATGAGCAGTTCTTC,.,TRBJ2-1,TRBD1,TRBV18,15
CASSPGDRGVTTEAFF,TGTGCCAGTAGTCCAGGAGACAGGGGAGTTACCACTGAAGCTTTCTTT,.,TRBJ1-1,TRBD1,TRBV19,16
CAWSLNRNTEAFF,TGTGCCTGGAGCCTGAACAGGAACACTGAAGCTTTCTTT,.,TRBJ1-1,.,TRBV30,13
CASSERAGLGYTF,TGTGCCAGCAGTGAAAGGGCAGGGCTTGGCTACACCTTC,few,TRBJ1-2,.,TRBV6-1,13
CASSPSGGSTMGSPLHF,TGTGCCAGCAGCCCATCGGGGGGCAGTACGATGGGCTCACCCCTCCACTTT,.,TRBJ1-6,.,TRBV7-9,17
CASSSQVYSNQPQHF,TGTGCCAGTAGTAGCCAGGTTTATAGCAATCAGCCCCAGCATTTT,.,TRBJ1-5,.,TRBV19,15
CASSWGGQQETQYF,TGTGCCAGCAGCTGGGGTGGACAGCAAGAGACCCAGTACTTC,.,TRBJ2-5,.,TRBV7-2,14
CARSRTPNTEAFF,TGTGCCAGAAGCAGGACACCGAACACTGAAGCTTTCTTT,.,TRBJ1-1,.,TRBV5-3,13
CASSRQGLSGGYTF,TGTGCCAGCAGCCGGCAGGGATTATCCGGTGGCTACACCTTC,.,TRBJ1-2,.,TRBV7-2,14
CASSGGQGAGYSPLHF,TGTGCCAGCAGCGGGGGACAGGGGGCAGGATATTCACCCCTCCACTTT,few,TRBJ1-6,TRBD1,TRBV9,16
CASSQSGGSSYEQYF,TGTGCCAGCAGCCAGAGCGGGGGTAGCTCCTACGAGCAGTACTTC,.,TRBJ2-7,TRBD2,TRBV7-2,15
CASSIKRGGLYGEQYF,TGTGCCAGCAGCATTAAGCGGGGGGGCCTCTACGGCGAGCAGTACTTC,.,TRBJ2-7,TRBD2,TRBV5-6,16
CASSQTGASSYEQYF,TGTGCCAGCAGCCAAACAGGGGCGAGCTCCTACGAGCAGTACTTC,.,TRBJ2-7,TRBD1,TRBV7-9,15
CASSQQTGSYGYTF,TGCGCCAGCAGCCAGCAGACAGGGTCCTATGGCTACACCTTC,.,TRBJ1-2,TRBD1,TRBV4-1,14
CASSPGEHSNQPQHF,TGTGCCAGCTCACCAGGGGAGCATAGCAATCAGCCCCAGCATTTT,.,TRBJ1-5,.,TRBV18,15
CASRLQGSGQPQHF,TGTGCCAGTAGGCTACAGGGAAGCGGTCAGCCCCAGCATTTT,.,TRBJ1-5,.,TRBV19,14
CASSDSYQEVYGYTF,TGTGCCAGCAGTGATTCTTATCAGGAGGTCTATGGCTACACCTTC,once,TRBJ1-2,.,TRBV6-2/TRBV6-3,15
CASSRQGNYGYTF,TGTGCCAGCAGCCGACAGGGGAACTATGGCTACACCTTC,.,TRBJ1-2,TRBD1,TRBV6-6,13
CASSAPGGQPQHF,TGTGCCAGCTCTGCTCCAGGGGGTCAGCCCCAGCATTTT,.,TRBJ1-5,TRBD1,TRBV6-5,13
CAITATGGREGYTF,TGTGCCATCACCGCCACAGGGGGACGGGAAGGCTACACCTTC,.,TRBJ1-2,TRBD1,TRBV10-3,14
CASSRRDGNQPQHF,TGTGCCAGCTCACGGAGGGACGGCAATCAGCCCCAGCATTTT,.,TRBJ1-5,.,TRBV18,14
CASSWGSGGVGDTQYF,TGTGCCAGCAGCTGGGGGTCGGGGGGCGTGGGAGATACGCAGTATTTT,.,TRBJ2-3,.,TRBV3-1/TRBV3-2,16
CASSISGHDSPLHF,TGTGCCAGTAGTATCTCGGGACATGATTCACCCCTCCACTTT,few,TRBJ1-6,.,TRBV19,14
CASSVDDRRNTEAFF,TGTGCCAGCAGCGTAGATGACAGGCGGAACACTGAAGCTTTCTTT,.,TRBJ1-1,.,TRBV9,15
CASRPSDRPLRHGYTF,TGTGCCAGCAGACCCTCTGACAGGCCGTTACGTCATGGCTACACCTTC,.,TRBJ1-2,.,TRBV6-7,16
CASSVGLQNIQYF,TGTGCCAGTAGTGTGGGACTACAGAACATTCAGTACTTC,.,TRBJ2-4,TRBD2,TRBV19,13
CASSHPLTGPGGRGNQPQHF,TGCGCCAGCAGCCACCCCCTTACGGGCCCGGGGGGCCGGGGCAATCAGCCCCAGCATTTT,once,TRBJ1-5,.,TRBV4-1,20
CASSYSGGGQPQHF,TGTGCCAGCAGTTACTCGGGGGGGGGTCAGCCCCAGCATTTT,.,TRBJ1-5,.,TRBV6-2/TRBV6-3,14
CASSRTPTDTQYF,TGTGCCAGTAGTAGGACACCTACAGATACGCAGTATTTT,once,TRBJ2-3,.,TRBV19,13
CASSWDRYTDTQYF,TGTGCCAGCAGCTGGGACAGGTACACAGATACGCAGTATTTT,.,TRBJ2-3,TRBD1,TRBV5-4,14
CASSQRTGRGNIQYF,TGCGCCAGCAGTCAAAGGACAGGGAGGGGGAACATTCAGTACTTC,few,TRBJ2-4,.,TRBV23-1,15